These 2 T cell receptor beta chains were all obtained from the same sample, sequenced in a study of T cell responses to AZD1222 COVID-19 vaccine. TCRdb keeps only in-frame clones here, not all; method: immunoSEQ multiplex PCR. Of 130,000 or so clones listed, 91% are singletons. Sample: peripheral blood, taken 28 days after the second AZD1222 dose. The receptors derive from an adult who received the AZD1222 COVID-19 vaccine.

This clone showed up just once. V gene TRBV27 combines with J gene TRBJ1-2; no definite D call. V was pared by 2 bases and J by 5 bases, with 9 bases between. CDR3 length: 13 residues. Germline CDR1 and CDR2: MNHEY and SMNVEV (reference sequence). Written as DNA, the CDR3 is TGTGCCAGCAGTTTAGAAGGTGGTTATGGCTACACCTTC. Encoded protein: CASSLEGGYGYTF.

The chain employs TRBV7-8 and TRBJ2-1; 12 nucleotides line up with TRBD2. The CDR3 consists of 15 residues. V lost 4 bases to trimming and J lost 9 bases; unmatched junction nucleotides: 7. The V gene's germline CDR1 is SGHVS and CDR2 FQNEAQ. CDR3 loop: CASSWRLAGDGEQFF. The DNA of the CDR3 is TGTGCCAGCAGCTGGCGACTAGCGGGAGATGGTGAGCAGTTCTTC.